The 5 T cell receptor beta chains given below trace back to one sample, sequenced in a study of cytomegalovirus exposure and HLA in healthy donors. Researchers ran the PCR with 60 Vbeta and 13 Jbeta primers. The repertoire was sequenced with immunoSEQ multiplex PCR; TCRdb's copy has only in-frame clones and lacks some. This sample yields tens of thousands of clones, of which around three fifths are seen a single time; about 3.9% belongs to the top ten. Sequenced sample: PBMCs. Receptors were obtained from a man aged 25 to 45 in good health and CMV-seronegative.

The chain is built from TRBV7-9 and TRBJ2-5; 8 bases map to TRBD1. J gave up 5 bases and V 1 base, and 3 bases lay outside the gene matches. The CDR3 extends over 14 amino acids. The germline V gene encodes CDR1 SEHNR and CDR2 FQNEAQ (reference sequence). In nucleotides, the CDR3 is TGTGCCAGCAGCTTAGGACAGGGGATGGAGACCCAGTACTTC. Amino acids: CASSLGQGMETQYF.

The chain is built from TRBV5-1 and TRBJ2-1; 13 bases agree with TRBD2. This CDR3 comprises 17 residues. The germline CDR1 and CDR2 sequences are SGHRS and YFSETQ. The ends lost 5 bases at V and 10 bases at J; junction bases unmatched: 15. Here the CDR3 reads CASSTTGLAGSGGEQFF. The CDR3 DNA reads as TGCGCCAGCAGTACAACGGGACTAGCGGGGTCTGGAGGCGAGCAGTTCTTC.

Worth noting for this clone: The junction departs from germline at one end; a sequencing error may be responsible. Other DNA sequences in this specimen translate into the identical CDR3. The V and J genes are TRBV7-9 and TRBJ2-7, with D perhaps matching TRBD1 (5 bases). CDR1 SEHNR and CDR2 FQNEAQ come from the germline V gene (reference sequence). This CDR3 comprises 12 residues. This CDR3 reads CSSRRTGYEQYF. As DNA, the CDR3 is TGTTCCAGCAGACGAACAGGTTACGAGCAGTACTTC.

The chain links TRBV19 to TRBJ1-1, with 9 positions matching TRBD1. This CDR3 contains 13 residues. CDR1 LNHDA and CDR2 SQIVND come from the germline V gene (reference sequence). The J segment lost 6 bases and the V segment lost 11 bases, leaving 10 bases of the junction unmatched. The CDR3 DNA reads as TGTGCCGTCAGGGACAGGGAAGGTTCTGAAGCTTTCTTT. It is translated as CAVRDREGSEAFF.

The chain uses TRBV15 and TRBJ1-2; no clear D. Trimming cost V 3 bases and J 4 bases, with 12 bases left between them. CDR3 length equals 14 residues. CDR1 LNHNV and CDR2 YYDKDF come from the germline V gene (reference sequence). The CDR3 DNA reads as TGTGCCACCAGCAGTGTTAGTTCAAGCTATGGCTACACCTTC. Protein product: CATSSVSSSYGYTF.